The rows below give T cell receptor beta chains drawn from one sample of a study of T cells in localized non-small cell lung cancer. The repertoire was sequenced with immunoSEQ multiplex PCR; TCRdb's copy has only in-frame clones and lacks some. The table lists 50,000 to 75,000 clones, roughly 90% of them singletons, with less than 25% in the top ten. Sequencing used peripheral blood, obtained before any cancer treatment. All receptors come from a man between 40 and 75 years old with stage I squamous cell lung carcinoma. CDR3s include the opening cysteine and the closing phenylalanine or tryptophan. A D gene is named only where the DNA matches it firmly. Clone size is not always given. Where it is, it says once, few, many or a class for expanded clones.

v_call: TRBV2; j_call: TRBJ1-1; clone_size: .; d_call: .; cdr3_aa: CASRGEGAPAFF; cdr3_nt: TGTGCCAGCAGGGGGGAAGGGGCTCCAGCTTTCTTT
v_call: TRBV6-6; j_call: TRBJ2-3; clone_size: .; d_call: TRBD2; cdr3_aa: CATSPGLAVGTDTQYF; cdr3_nt: TGTGCCACCTCACCGGGACTAGCGGTAGGCACAGATACGCAGTATTTT
v_call: TRBV7-2; j_call: TRBJ1-2; clone_size: few; d_call: TRBD1; cdr3_aa: CASSLGGQGANGYTF; cdr3_nt: TGTGCCAGCAGCCTAGGCGGACAGGGGGCGAATGGCTACACCTTC
v_call: TRBV7-7; j_call: TRBJ1-6; clone_size: .; d_call: .; cdr3_aa: CASSLAPGESPLHF; cdr3_nt: TGTGCTAGCAGCTTAGCGCCGGGGGAATCACCCCTCCACTTT
v_call: TRBV27; j_call: TRBJ2-2; clone_size: .; d_call: TRBD2; cdr3_aa: CASSSNRLAGVTGELFF; cdr3_nt: TGTGCCAGCAGTTCCAACCGACTAGCGGGGGTCACCGGGGAGCTGTTTTTT
v_call: TRBV19; j_call: TRBJ2-1; clone_size: .; d_call: TRBD1; cdr3_aa: CASSIFPGGDNEQFF; cdr3_nt: TGTGCCAGTAGTATATTCCCAGGGGGAGACAATGAGCAGTTCTTC
v_call: TRBV19; j_call: TRBJ2-1; clone_size: .; d_call: TRBD2; cdr3_aa: CASSIFGTSAHNEQFF; cdr3_nt: TGTGCCAGTAGTATCTTCGGGACTAGCGCCCACAATGAGCAGTTCTTC
v_call: TRBV5-4; j_call: TRBJ1-3; clone_size: .; d_call: .; cdr3_aa: CASSLEWGNTIYF; cdr3_nt: TGTGCCAGCAGCTTGGAGTGGGGAAACACCATATATTTT
v_call: TRBV28; j_call: TRBJ2-1; clone_size: .; d_call: .; cdr3_aa: CASSTRLTEEDEQFF; cdr3_nt: TGTGCCAGCAGTACCCGACTTACCGAAGAAGATGAGCAGTTCTTC
v_call: TRBV2; j_call: TRBJ2-2; clone_size: .; d_call: .; cdr3_aa: CASNGLGTLTGELFF; cdr3_nt: TGTGCCAGCAACGGTTTGGGGACCCTCACCGGGGAGCTGTTTTTT
v_call: TRBV10-3; j_call: TRBJ2-7; clone_size: .; d_call: TRBD1; cdr3_aa: CAISERDRGHEQYF; cdr3_nt: TGTGCCATCAGTGAGCGGGACAGGGGCCACGAGCAGTACTTC
v_call: TRBV6-1; j_call: TRBJ2-5; clone_size: .; d_call: .; cdr3_aa: CASSEGWGLETQYF; cdr3_nt: TGTGCCAGCAGTGAAGGGTGGGGGCTGGAGACCCAGTACTTC
v_call: TRBV5-1; j_call: TRBJ2-7; clone_size: .; d_call: .; cdr3_aa: CASSSTDGSYEQYF; cdr3_nt: TGCGCCAGCAGCTCTACGGACGGTTCCTACGAGCAGTACTTC
v_call: TRBV5-1; j_call: TRBJ2-7; clone_size: .; d_call: TRBD2; cdr3_aa: CASSSGGFYEQYF; cdr3_nt: TGCGCCAGCAGCTCGGGGGGTTTCTACGAGCAGTACTTC
v_call: TRBV7-3; j_call: TRBJ2-1; clone_size: .; d_call: .; cdr3_aa: CASSLKVAYNEQFF; cdr3_nt: TGTGCCAGCAGCTTAAAGGTGGCCTACAATGAGCAGTTCTTC
v_call: TRBV5-6; j_call: TRBJ1-1; clone_size: .; d_call: .; cdr3_aa: CASSAGSFTEAFF; cdr3_nt: TGTGCCAGCAGCGCCGGGAGTTTCACTGAAGCTTTCTTT
v_call: TRBV7-8; j_call: TRBJ2-5; clone_size: .; d_call: TRBD2; cdr3_aa: CASTLGLAGEKTQYF; cdr3_nt: TGTGCCAGCACCCTGGGACTAGCGGGGGAGAAGACCCAGTACTTC
v_call: TRBV4-3; j_call: TRBJ2-7; clone_size: .; d_call: TRBD1; cdr3_aa: CASSQDIPGQDPFGEQYF; cdr3_nt: TGCGCCAGCAGCCAAGATATTCCGGGACAGGACCCTTTCGGCGAGCAGTACTTC
v_call: TRBV7-2; j_call: TRBJ2-7; clone_size: .; d_call: .; cdr3_aa: CASSFGGRHDEQYF; cdr3_nt: TGTGCCAGCAGCTTTGGGGGACGGCACGACGAGCAGTACTTC
v_call: TRBV7-2; j_call: TRBJ1-5; clone_size: .; d_call: TRBD1; cdr3_aa: CASSFGQGDQPQHF; cdr3_nt: TGTGCCAGCAGCTTCGGACAGGGGGACCAGCCCCAGCATTTT
v_call: TRBV19; j_call: TRBJ1-4; clone_size: few; d_call: .; cdr3_aa: CASGGAGVEKLFF; cdr3_nt: TGTGCCAGTGGAGGGGCAGGGGTTGAAAAACTGTTTTTT
v_call: TRBV5-4; j_call: TRBJ2-7; clone_size: .; d_call: .; cdr3_aa: CASSPGLGGDEQYF; cdr3_nt: TGTGCCAGCAGCCCCGGTTTGGGGGGAGACGAGCAGTACTTC
v_call: TRBV30; j_call: TRBJ1-6; clone_size: .; d_call: .; cdr3_aa: CAWSPNGLFFSPLHF; cdr3_nt: TGTGCCTGGAGCCCAAATGGACTGTTTTTTTCACCCCTCCACTTT
v_call: TRBV6-6; j_call: TRBJ2-7; clone_size: .; d_call: .; cdr3_aa: CASSYSFRVSYEQYF; cdr3_nt: TGTGCCAGCAGTTACTCGTTCAGGGTTTCCTACGAGCAGTACTTC
v_call: TRBV29-1; j_call: TRBJ1-2; clone_size: medium-sized; d_call: .; cdr3_aa: CSVESLLGGGYTF; cdr3_nt: TGCAGCGTTGAAAGCCTGTTGGGCGGTGGCTACACCTTC
v_call: TRBV5-1; j_call: TRBJ1-2; clone_size: .; d_call: .; cdr3_aa: CASSLEGPRGYTF; cdr3_nt: TGCGCCAGCAGCTTGGAGGGACCCAGGGGCTACACCTTC
v_call: TRBV5-1; j_call: TRBJ2-3; clone_size: .; d_call: TRBD2; cdr3_aa: CASSLAGTSGDTQYF; cdr3_nt: TGCGCCAGCAGCTTGGCGGGGACTAGCGGAGATACGCAGTATTTT
v_call: TRBV19; j_call: TRBJ1-5; clone_size: .; d_call: .; cdr3_aa: CASSGTTYQPQHF; cdr3_nt: TGTGCCAGTAGTGGAACAACCTATCAGCCCCAGCATTTT
v_call: TRBV7-2; j_call: TRBJ2-5; clone_size: once; d_call: .; cdr3_aa: CASSSPADRETQYF; cdr3_nt: TGTGCCAGCAGCTCCCCTGCGGATCGCGAGACCCAGTACTTC
v_call: TRBV7-9; j_call: TRBJ1-1; clone_size: .; d_call: TRBD1; cdr3_aa: CASSTLTGNSAFF; cdr3_nt: TGTGCCAGCAGCACTCTGACAGGGAACTCAGCTTTCTTT
v_call: TRBV6-1; j_call: TRBJ2-7; clone_size: .; d_call: TRBD2; cdr3_aa: CASDSGLAGAEQYF; cdr3_nt: TGTGCCAGCGATTCGGGACTAGCGGGAGCCGAGCAGTACTTC
v_call: TRBV11-2; j_call: TRBJ2-1; clone_size: .; d_call: TRBD2; cdr3_aa: CASSLAGTYNEQFF; cdr3_nt: TGTGCCAGCTCACTAGCGGGAACCTACAATGAGCAGTTCTTC
v_call: TRBV28; j_call: TRBJ2-3; clone_size: .; d_call: .; cdr3_aa: CASSLVAVDTQYF; cdr3_nt: TGTGCCAGCAGTTTAGTAGCGGTTGATACGCAGTATTTT
v_call: TRBV7-2; j_call: TRBJ2-7; clone_size: once; d_call: TRBD1; cdr3_aa: CASSLGTGEQYEQYF; cdr3_nt: TGTGCCAGCAGCTTAGGAACAGGGGAGCAGTACGAGCAGTACTTC
v_call: TRBV28; j_call: TRBJ2-1; clone_size: once; d_call: TRBD2; cdr3_aa: CASRPPGLAYNEQFF; cdr3_nt: TGTGCCAGCAGACCCCCGGGACTAGCGTACAATGAGCAGTTCTTC
v_call: TRBV28; j_call: TRBJ2-3; clone_size: .; d_call: TRBD2; cdr3_aa: CASSLSGLAGNTDTQYF; cdr3_nt: TGTGCCAGCAGTTTATCCGGACTAGCGGGGAACACAGATACGCAGTATTTT
v_call: TRBV30; j_call: TRBJ2-1; clone_size: .; d_call: .; cdr3_aa: CAWSVDGASYNEQFF; cdr3_nt: TGTGCCTGGAGTGTCGACGGGGCTTCCTACAATGAGCAGTTCTTC
v_call: TRBV7-3; j_call: TRBJ2-5; clone_size: once; d_call: TRBD1; cdr3_aa: CASSRQTGEETQYF; cdr3_nt: TGTGCCAGCAGCCGACAGACAGGGGAAGAGACCCAGTACTTC
v_call: TRBV18; j_call: TRBJ2-1; clone_size: .; d_call: TRBD2; cdr3_aa: CASSPPNSGSSYNEQFF; cdr3_nt: TGTGCCAGCTCACCACCAAATAGCGGGAGTAGCTACAATGAGCAGTTCTTC
v_call: TRBV7-7; j_call: TRBJ2-1; clone_size: once; d_call: TRBD2; cdr3_aa: CASSFGSGRENEQFF; cdr3_nt: TGTGCTAGCAGCTTTGGTAGCGGGAGAGAGAATGAGCAGTTCTTC
v_call: TRBV5-4; j_call: TRBJ1-1; clone_size: .; d_call: .; cdr3_aa: CASILFARRGKNTEAFF; cdr3_nt: TGTGCCAGCATCCTTTTCGCAAGACGAGGAAAAAACACTGAAGCTTTCTTT
v_call: TRBV5-1; j_call: TRBJ2-2; clone_size: .; d_call: TRBD2; cdr3_aa: CASSWGLAANTGELFF; cdr3_nt: TGCGCCAGCAGCTGGGGACTAGCGGCAAACACCGGGGAGCTGTTTTTT
v_call: TRBV6-1; j_call: TRBJ2-7; clone_size: .; d_call: .; cdr3_aa: CASNIGGTVTYEQYF; cdr3_nt: TGTGCCAGTAATATTGGGGGGACAGTAACCTACGAGCAGTACTTC
v_call: TRBV18; j_call: TRBJ1-4; clone_size: .; d_call: .; cdr3_aa: CASSTSQFNEKLFF; cdr3_nt: TGTGCCAGCTCAACCAGTCAGTTTAATGAAAAACTGTTTTTT
v_call: TRBV4-3; j_call: TRBJ2-3; clone_size: .; d_call: TRBD1; cdr3_aa: CASSQDRQGVTDTQYF; cdr3_nt: TGCGCCAGCAGCCAGGATCGACAGGGGGTCACAGATACGCAGTATTTT
v_call: TRBV2; j_call: TRBJ2-6; clone_size: .; d_call: .; cdr3_aa: CASEQSPNSGANVLTF; cdr3_nt: TGTGCCAGCGAGCAAAGCCCAAACTCTGGGGCCAACGTCCTGACTTTC
v_call: TRBV19; j_call: TRBJ2-5; clone_size: .; d_call: TRBD1; cdr3_aa: CASRSTGVGGETQYF; cdr3_nt: TGTGCCAGTAGGAGTACAGGGGTTGGAGGAGAGACCCAGTACTTC
v_call: TRBV9; j_call: TRBJ2-1; clone_size: .; d_call: TRBD2; cdr3_aa: CASSVAGRDEQFF; cdr3_nt: TGTGCCAGCAGCGTCGCGGGGAGGGATGAGCAGTTCTTC
v_call: TRBV5-1; j_call: TRBJ1-5; clone_size: .; d_call: TRBD1; cdr3_aa: CASSPDRGNQPQHF; cdr3_nt: TGCGCCAGCAGCCCTGACAGGGGGAATCAGCCCCAGCATTTT
v_call: TRBV9; j_call: TRBJ2-1; clone_size: .; d_call: TRBD1; cdr3_aa: CASSIGTGRANEQFF; cdr3_nt: TGTGCCAGCAGCATCGGGACAGGGAGGGCCAATGAGCAGTTCTTC
v_call: TRBV10-3; j_call: TRBJ2-7; clone_size: few; d_call: .; cdr3_aa: CAISDPGENMGEQYF; cdr3_nt: TGTGCCATCAGTGACCCGGGAGAAAACATGGGCGAGCAGTACTTC
v_call: TRBV27; j_call: TRBJ2-3; clone_size: .; d_call: TRBD2; cdr3_aa: CASSPLAGAPDTQYF; cdr3_nt: TGTGCCAGCAGTCCCTTAGCGGGAGCCCCAGATACGCAGTATTTT
v_call: TRBV7-3; j_call: TRBJ1-2; clone_size: once; d_call: .; cdr3_aa: CASSPTGSSGYTF; cdr3_nt: TGTGCCAGCAGCCCCACAGGGAGTTCTGGCTACACCTTC
v_call: TRBV5-1; j_call: TRBJ2-1; clone_size: .; d_call: TRBD1; cdr3_aa: CASSTGTAINEQFF; cdr3_nt: TGCGCCAGCAGCACCGGGACAGCTATCAATGAGCAGTTCTTC
v_call: TRBV6-6; j_call: TRBJ1-2; clone_size: .; d_call: .; cdr3_aa: CASSLDGPAYGYTF; cdr3_nt: TGTGCCAGCAGCCTCGACGGGCCCGCGTATGGCTACACCTTC